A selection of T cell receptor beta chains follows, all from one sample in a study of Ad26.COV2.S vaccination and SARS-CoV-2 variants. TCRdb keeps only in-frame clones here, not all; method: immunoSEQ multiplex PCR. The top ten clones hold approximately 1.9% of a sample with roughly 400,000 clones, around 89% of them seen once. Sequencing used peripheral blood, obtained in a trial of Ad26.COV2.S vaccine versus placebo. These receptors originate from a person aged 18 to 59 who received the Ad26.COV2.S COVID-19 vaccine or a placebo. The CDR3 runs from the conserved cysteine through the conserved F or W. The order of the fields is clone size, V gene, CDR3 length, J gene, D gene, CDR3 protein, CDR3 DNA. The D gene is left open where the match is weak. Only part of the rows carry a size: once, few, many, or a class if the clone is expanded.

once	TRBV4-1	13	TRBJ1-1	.	CASSQTTASRAFF	TGCGCCAGCAGCCAAACTACTGCCTCCCGAGCTTTCTTT
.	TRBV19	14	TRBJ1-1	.	CASSLSGPSEEAFF	TGTGCCAGTAGCTTGTCCGGACCTAGCGAGGAAGCTTTCTTT
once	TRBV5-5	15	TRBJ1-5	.	CASSLGDYSNQPQHF	TGTGCCAGCAGCTTGGGAGACTATAGCAATCAGCCCCAGCATTTT
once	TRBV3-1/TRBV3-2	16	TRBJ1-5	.	CASSQDRGRNNQPQHF	TGTGCCAGCAGCCAAGATAGGGGCAGGAACAATCAGCCCCAGCATTTT
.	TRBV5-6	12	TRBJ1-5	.	CASSFRGQPQHF	TGTGCCAGCAGCTTTAGGGGACAGCCCCAGCATTTT
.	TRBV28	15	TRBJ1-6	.	CASSFFGVNNSPLHF	TGTGCCAGCAGTTTTTTCGGGGTTAACAATTCACCCCTCCACTTT
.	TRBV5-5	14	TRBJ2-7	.	CASSLDSHTYEQYF	TGTGCCAGCAGCTTGGACAGTCACACCTACGAGCAGTACTTC
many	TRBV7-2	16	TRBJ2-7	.	CASSSWTGPSSYEQYF	TGTGCCAGCAGCTCCTGGACTGGTCCCAGCTCCTACGAGCAGTACTTC
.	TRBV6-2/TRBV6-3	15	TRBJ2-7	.	CASSYGAENSYEQYF	TGTGCCAGCAGTTACGGGGCGGAAAACTCCTACGAGCAGTACTTC
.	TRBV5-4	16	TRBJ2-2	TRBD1	CASSRPQGVDTGELFF	TGTGCCAGCAGCAGGCCACAGGGGGTGGACACCGGGGAGCTGTTTTTT
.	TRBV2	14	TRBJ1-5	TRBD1	CASSKTGGNQPQHF	TGTGCCAGCAGTAAGACAGGGGGCAATCAGCCCCAGCATTTT
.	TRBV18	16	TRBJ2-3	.	CASSGGGGPAGDTQYF	TGTGCCAGCTCGGGGGGCGGGGGACCCGCCGGAGATACGCAGTATTTT
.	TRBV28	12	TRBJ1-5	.	CASRKGDQPQHF	TGTGCCAGCAGAAAAGGGGATCAGCCCCAGCATTTT
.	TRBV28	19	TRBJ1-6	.	CASNPDPGRVGVYNSPLHF	TGTGCCAGCAACCCAGATCCAGGGCGGGTCGGGGTCTATAATTCACCCCTCCACTTT
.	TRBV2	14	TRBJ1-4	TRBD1	CASSGRDRFEKLFF	TGTGCCAGCAGTGGCCGGGACAGGTTTGAAAAACTGTTTTTT
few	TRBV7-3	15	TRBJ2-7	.	CASSIGWDRTYEQYF	TGTGCCAGCAGCATCGGATGGGACCGCACATACGAGCAGTACTTC
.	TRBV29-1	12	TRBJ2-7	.	CSVEAGTYEQYF	TGCAGCGTTGAAGCAGGTACCTACGAGCAGTACTTC
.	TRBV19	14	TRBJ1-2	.	CASTFVDSQYGYTF	TGTGCCAGTACCTTCGTGGACAGTCAGTATGGCTACACCTTC
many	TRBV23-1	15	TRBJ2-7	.	CASSPPGQGGYEQYF	TGCGCCAGCAGCCCCCCCGGACAGGGAGGGTACGAGCAGTACTTC
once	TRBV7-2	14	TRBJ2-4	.	CASSLRRTPNIQYF	TGTGCCAGCAGCTTAAGGCGGACCCCAAACATTCAGTACTTC
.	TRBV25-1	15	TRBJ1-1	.	CASSWAEMGGAEAFF	TGTGCCAGCAGTTGGGCGGAAATGGGTGGGGCTGAAGCTTTCTTT
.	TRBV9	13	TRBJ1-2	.	CASSVGAVDGYTF	TGTGCCAGCAGCGTAGGGGCAGTAGATGGCTACACCTTC
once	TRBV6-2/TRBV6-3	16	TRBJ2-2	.	CASSNPDRMNTGELFF	TGTGCCAGCAGCAATCCAGACAGGATGAACACCGGGGAGCTGTTTTTT
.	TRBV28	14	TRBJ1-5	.	CASSLNRHGQPQHF	TGTGCCAGCAGTTTAAACAGGCATGGTCAGCCCCAGCATTTT
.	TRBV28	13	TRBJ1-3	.	CASSLASGNTIYF	TGTGCCAGCAGTCTGGCTAGTGGAAACACCATATATTTT
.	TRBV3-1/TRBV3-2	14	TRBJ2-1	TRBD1	CASTRDRGPFEQFF	TGTGCCAGCACCCGGGACAGGGGGCCGTTTGAGCAGTTCTTC
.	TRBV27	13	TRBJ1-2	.	CASSFVGNYGYTF	TGTGCCAGCAGTTTTGTGGGCAACTATGGCTACACCTTC
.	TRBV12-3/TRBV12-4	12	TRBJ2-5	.	CASSQMGGTQYF	TGTGCCAGCAGTCAGATGGGGGGGACCCAGTACTTC